This T cell receptor beta chain is from a study of T-cell reconstitution after alpha-beta-depleted transplantation in children. Study results and limitations: Hyperexpanded clones declined; after one year, newly produced T cells mostly supplied diversity. The origin of high day-60 TCRbeta diversity in some patients lay in surviving recipient T cells and thymic progenitors. After transplant, at about two months, alpha-beta T cells were reportedly derived from several hundred expanded graft clones.

The CDR3 consists of 13 residues. CDR1 is SGHAT, CDR2 FQNNGV, per germline. V was clipped by 7 bases and J by 0 bases, with 7 bases between them. This clonotype came up a few times. Its antigen is not identified. Unique molecular identifiers were incorporated into the prepared TCRbeta library. TCRdb ran MiXCR on the PCR reads and lists one entry per CDR3 protein. Of fewer than 250,000 distinct CDR3 sequences in the sample, approximately 15% were seen once. Sequenced here: PBMCs, mostly from graft donor cells, sampled 360 days after TCRalphabeta/CD19-depleted stem cell transplant. The sequence was collected from a male patient between 2 and 15 years old who had a stem cell transplant for acute lymphoblastic leukemia, so the T cells may come from the graft donor. The genes are TRBV11-2 and TRBJ2-1; TRBD1 is a possible D gene (6 bases). CDR3 loop: CASMDSSYNEQFF. In DNA, the CDR3 is TGTGCCAGCATGGACAGCTCCTACAATGAGCAGTTCTTC.